This T cell receptor (beta chain) is drawn from a study of cytomegalovirus exposure and HLA in healthy donors. Overall study context: Counted in an early data release were roughly 87 million unique TCRs from HLA-typed donors.

Whole-study results and caveats: Earlier findings revealed that most TCR beta V segments proved productive either about 87% or about 30% of the time.

Donors likely had unrecorded immune exposures despite being nominally healthy when sampled. The CDR3 extends over 13 amino acids. Trimming pared 7 bases from V and 5 bases from J, leaving 12 bases between. Germline V CDR1 and CDR2: LNHDA, SQIVND (reference sequence). Comment on this clone: The antigen remains unidentified.

Primers: 60 Vbeta forward and 13 Jbeta reverse. Measured with immunoSEQ multiplex PCR; TCRdb has only the in-frame clones, and not every one. Among 120,000 or so clones, 80% were seen once, and the ten largest hold approximately 9%. V gene TRBV19 combines with J gene TRBJ2-4, with a weak D call TRBD1 (6 bases). Sequenced material: PBMCs. This TCR was recovered from a man aged 25-45 years in good health and CMV-seropositive. CDR3 nucleotide sequence: TGTGCCAGTACTCGGACAGATGAAAACATTCAGTACTTC. This sequence encodes CASTRTDENIQYF.